The 26 T cell receptor beta chains below come from one sample, sequenced in a study of siplizumab effects on memory and regulatory T cells. TCRdb's copy holds only in-frame clones and misses some; the assay was immunoSEQ multiplex PCR. Among about 56,000 clones, 95% to 98% were seen once, and the ten largest hold approximately 1%. The sequencing input was naive CD8+ T cells sorted from blood. The receptors originated from a human donor in good health.

The chain combines TRBV20-1 with TRBJ1-1, with TRBD1 matching over 7 bases. J lost 6 bases, V lost 6 bases, and 4 bases had no gene match. Germline V gives CDR1 DFQATT, CDR2 SNEGSKA (reference sequence). The CDR3 length is 11 residues. The chain's CDR3 is CSAEGAPEAFF. DNA for the CDR3: TGCAGTGCGGAGGGGGCCCCTGAAGCTTTCTTT.

This chain joins TRBV30 and TRBJ2-1, with 7 positions matching TRBD1. Germline loops: CDR1 GTSNPN, CDR2 SVGIG (reference sequence). The CDR3 totals 14 residues. V gave up 2 bases and J gave up 5 bases; unmatched junction bases: 6. CDR3 sequence: CAWSWTGPDNEQFF. CDR3 DNA: TGTGCCTGGAGTTGGACAGGCCCGGACAATGAGCAGTTCTTC. The full variable domain, completed using reference TRBV30 and TRBJ2-1, is SQTIHQWPATLVQPVGSPLSLECTVEGTSNPNLYWYRQAAGRGLQLLFYSVGIGQISSEVPQNLSASRPQDRQFILSSKKLLLSDSGFYLCAWSWTGPDNEQFFGPGTRLTVL.

V usage is TRBV19 and J usage is TRBJ2-7; 7 bases are shared with TRBD2. The CDR3 runs 13 residues. The trim removed 6 bases at V and 4 bases at J, leaving 6 bases unmatched. Germline V gene sequence: CDR1 LNHDA, CDR2 SQIVND (reference sequence). CDR3 amino acids: CASRGGTGYEQYF. The DNA of the CDR3 is TGTGCCAGTAGGGGAGGGACGGGATACGAGCAGTACTTC.

In DNA form, the CDR3 reads TGTGCCAGCAGCGTTGGGGCAACTAGCACAGATACGCAGTATTTT. This translates into CASSVGATSTDTQYF. The V and J genes are TRBV9 and TRBJ2-3; D is perhaps TRBD1 (5 bases). CDR3 length: 15 amino acids. V gave up 2 bases and J gave up 0 bases, with 10 bases separating them. Germline lookup yields CDR1 SGDLS and CDR2 YYNGEE.

The chain combines TRBV4-1 with TRBJ2-7; no firm D call. V shed 0 bases and J shed 1 base, with 7 bases lying between them. The germline CDR1 and CDR2 sequences are MGHRA and YSYEKL. This CDR3 has 14 amino acids. CDR3 DNA sequence: TGCGCCAGCAGCCAAGAGGGCAGATCCTACGAGCAGTACTTC. Its translation is CASSQEGRSYEQYF.

In nucleotides, the CDR3 is TGTGCCAGCAGCTTCGGAGAGCGGGTCATAAACAATGAGCAGTTCTTC. It is translated as CASSFGERVINNEQFF. The V call is TRBV11-2, the J call TRBJ2-1; weak D call: TRBD2 (6 bases). The CDR3 contains 16 residues. CDR1 is SGHAT and CDR2 is FQNNGV in the germline V gene. V dropped 3 bases and J dropped 5 bases, with 17 bases sitting between them.

The V call is TRBV9, the J call TRBJ2-3; 7 bases are a match to TRBD1. CDR3 size: 15 residues. CDR1 and CDR2 (germline): SGDLS, YYNGEE. Unmatched junction bases numbered 7, after V lost 0 bases and J lost 6 bases. CDR3 nucleotides: TGTGCCAGCAGCGTAGAAGTAGGGGGCATGGATACGCAGTATTTT. Protein: CASSVEVGGMDTQYF.

The V call is TRBV30, the J call TRBJ2-7; 7 bases agree with TRBD2. The V and J ends lost 0 bases and 2 bases, in that order; junction bases with no gene match: 7. This CDR3 is built from 15 residues. Germline assignment: CDR1 GTSNPN and CDR2 SVGIG (reference sequence). DNA of the CDR3: TGTGCCTGGAGTGTAGGGGAGGGTAAGACCTACGAGCAGTACTTC. It codes for CAWSVGEGKTYEQYF.

The chain carries TRBV29-1 and TRBJ1-5, with D maybe TRBD1 (6 bases). Looked up from germline, CDR1 is SQVTM and CDR2 is ANQGSEA. The length of the CDR3 is 13 residues. The V gene lost 1 base and the J gene lost 7 bases, with 11 bases spanning the gap. The CDR3 is CSVEVGAGQPQHF. The CDR3 DNA sequence: TGCAGCGTTGAAGTGGGGGCCGGGCAGCCCCAGCATTTT.

The genes are TRBV28 and TRBJ1-4; D uncertain. This CDR3 region has 15 residues. Germline V gene sequence: CDR1 MDHEN, CDR2 SYDVKM. Trimming removed 3 bases at V and 8 bases at J, with 16 bases between. The CDR3 loop reads CASSLVGQPREKLFF. In nucleotides, the CDR3 is TGTGCCAGCAGTTTGGTCGGTCAGCCTCGGGAAAAACTGTTTTTT. Combining the CDR3 with reference TRBV28 and TRBJ1-4 gives the whole variable domain DVKVTQSSRYLVKRTGEKVFLECVQDMDHENMFWYRQDPGLGLRLIYFSYDVKMKEKGDIPEGYSVSREKKERFSLILESASTNQTSMYLCASSLVGQPREKLFFGSGTQLSVL.

This rearrangement joins TRBV29-1 to TRBJ2-1; D is unclear. The CDR3 consists of 14 residues. V lost 0 bases, J lost 7 bases, and 13 bases lay in between. Germline loops: CDR1 SQVTM, CDR2 ANQGSEA. The DNA for the CDR3 is TGCAGCGTTGAAGATGTTGGGCACCGAAATGAGCAGTTCTTC. Protein: CSVEDVGHRNEQFF.

On this clone: The identical CDR3 is also encoded by other nucleotide sequences in the sample. This chain joins TRBV6-5 and TRBJ1-1; D is perhaps TRBD1 (6 bases). The CDR3 is 15 residues long. The V gene's germline CDR1 is MNHEY and CDR2 SVGAGI. Trimming pared 1 base from V and 0 bases from J, leaving 9 bases between. The CDR3: CASSYLSGVNTEAFF. CDR3 DNA sequence: TGTGCCAGCAGTTACTTATCAGGGGTGAACACTGAAGCTTTCTTT.

The chain recombines TRBV29-1 with TRBJ2-1; D is ambiguous. The CDR3 runs to 13 residues. With 8 bases removed from V and 9 bases from J, the gap between germline ends came to 20 bases. Germline-derived CDR1 and CDR2 are SQVTM and ANQGSEA. This chain's CDR3 is CSTSPGAAVEQFF. Here the CDR3 DNA reads TGCAGCACATCTCCGGGTGCGGCGGTTGAGCAGTTCTTC.

The V call is TRBV4-1, the J call TRBJ2-7, with TRBD1 matching over 7 bases. The CDR3 is made up of 14 amino acids. Germline V gene sequence: CDR1 MGHRA, CDR2 YSYEKL. The V and J ends lost 5 bases and 6 bases, in that order; junction bases with no gene match: 10. The CDR3 DNA reads TGCGCCAGCAGCTCACAGACAGGGTATGGCGAGCAGTACTTC. Translating it yields CASSSQTGYGEQYF.

The V and J genes are TRBV5-4 and TRBJ2-1; 10 positions agree with TRBD2. The CDR3 totals 14 residues. The germline V gene encodes CDR1 SGHNT and CDR2 YYREEE (reference sequence). V trimming: 2 bases; J trimming: 8 bases; junction bases outside the gene matches: 4. DNA of the CDR3: TGTGCCAGCAGCTTTCTAGCGGGAGTTGATGAGCAGTTCTTC. It specifies CASSFLAGVDEQFF.

V usage is TRBV7-3 and J usage is TRBJ1-1; D unclear. V was pared by 2 bases and J by 5 bases, with 9 bases between. The CDR3 contains 13 residues. Germline CDR1 and CDR2: SGHTA and FQGTGA. The CDR3 region has the DNA TGTGCCAGCAGCTTAGAGCCCCGTACTGAAGCTTTCTTT. This sequence encodes CASSLEPRTEAFF.

This clone was observed a single time. The chain recombines TRBV30 with TRBJ2-7; D remains ambiguous. Trimming took 0 bases from V and 7 from J, leaving 7 bases between them. The CDR3 is made up of 11 amino acids. Germline V gene lookup returns CDR1 GTSNPN and CDR2 SVGIG (reference sequence). The CDR3 DNA is TGTGCCTGGAGTGTAGGCCCTGAGCAGTACTTC. Translating it yields CAWSVGPEQYF.

J is TRBJ2-7 and V is TRBV7-2; TRBD2 agrees at 12 bases. V lost 3 bases, J lost 3 bases, and 3 bases stayed unmatched. The germline V gene encodes CDR1 SGHTA and CDR2 FQGNSA. The CDR3 runs to 15 residues. CDR3 protein: CASSFKTSGSYEQYF. The CDR3, as DNA: TGTGCCAGCAGCTTCAAGACTAGCGGGAGCTACGAGCAGTACTTC.

The CDR3 here is CASSQDWLAGLTSGANVLTF. The CDR3 nucleotides read TGTGCCAGCAGCCAAGATTGGTTAGCGGGACTAACTTCTGGGGCCAACGTCCTGACTTTC. The chain has TRBV14 and TRBJ2-6, with 8 bases matching TRBD2. Unmatched junction bases numbered 11, after V lost 0 bases and J lost 1 base. This CDR3 has 20 residues. Germline-derived CDR1 and CDR2 are SGHDN and FVKESK. The full variable domain, its missing parts supplied by reference TRBV14 and TRBJ2-6, is EAGVTQFPSHSVIEKGQTVTLRCDPISGHDNLYWYRRVMGKEIKFLLHFVKESKQDESGMPNNRFLAERTGGTYSTLKVQPAELEDSGVYFCASSQDWLAGLTSGANVLTFGAGSRLTVL.

V is TRBV21-1 and J is TRBJ2-2; the D segment call TRBD2 is taken from the table without a DNA check. TRBV21-1 is tagged as a pseudogene. This CDR3 is built from 17 residues. CDR3 residues: CASSKRRCKPDTGELFF. The CDR3 bases are TGTGCCAGCAGCAAACGGAGATGTAAGCCCGACACCGGGGAGCTGTTTTTT.

J is TRBJ2-1 and V is TRBV18; perhaps D is TRBD1 or TRBD2 (5 bases each). CDR1 is KGHSH, CDR2 LQKENI, per germline. The ends were cut back, 0 bases at V and 9 bases at J, with 6 bases in the middle. The CDR3 is made up of 12 amino acids. The CDR3 DNA reads TGTGCCAGCTCACCACCCGGGGCTGAGCAGTTCTTC. Translated, it gives CASSPPGAEQFF.

This chain uses TRBV28 with TRBJ1-5, with D possibly being TRBD1 (5 bases). Trimming took 2 bases from V and 7 from J, leaving 18 bases between them. From germline, CDR1 is MDHEN and CDR2 SYDVKM. The CDR3 is 16 residues long. Written as DNA, the CDR3 is TGTGCCAGCAGTTTAGGAGGGGCCCTCTCGCGACAGCCCCAGCATTTT. Protein sequence: CASSLGGALSRQPQHF.

This chain uses TRBV5-1 with TRBJ2-7; D gene unclear. The CDR3 consists of 13 residues. Germline V gives CDR1 SGHRS, CDR2 YFSETQ. V was clipped by 1 base and J by 2 bases, with 7 bases between them. The DNA for the CDR3 is TGCGCCAGCAGCTTGCAGGTTGCCTACGAGCAGTACTTC. Protein: CASSLQVAYEQYF.

The rearrangement joins TRBV30 to TRBJ1-2; tentatively, D is TRBD1 (6 bases). The CDR3 runs 17 residues. Germline V gene sequence: CDR1 GTSNPN, CDR2 SVGIG (reference sequence). Trimming stripped 0 bases from V and 4 bases from J, with 21 bases between. This CDR3 reads CAWSVSVPGRGGYGYTF. CDR3 nucleotides: TGTGCCTGGAGTGTGAGTGTTCCGGGCAGAGGGGGCTATGGCTACACCTTC.

The CDR3 DNA reads TGTGCCAGCAGCTTAGACAGGAGGAACACCGGGGAGCTGTTTTTT. Its protein is CASSLDRRNTGELFF. This rearrangement joins TRBV11-3 to TRBJ2-2; D is unresolved. The V gene's germline CDR1 is SGHNT and CDR2 YENEEA. This CDR3 region has 15 residues. Deletions cut 0 bases from V and 1 base from J, with 6 bases between.

The chain links TRBV29-1 to TRBJ2-1; 7 positions agree with TRBD1. V lost 3 bases to trimming and J lost 7 bases; unmatched junction nucleotides: 12. The CDR3 length is 15 residues. Germline CDR1 is SQVTM and CDR2 is ANQGSEA. The DNA for the CDR3 is TGCAGCGTTGAGATGGAGACAGGGTTTCCGAATGAGCAGTTCTTC. This translates into CSVEMETGFPNEQFF.